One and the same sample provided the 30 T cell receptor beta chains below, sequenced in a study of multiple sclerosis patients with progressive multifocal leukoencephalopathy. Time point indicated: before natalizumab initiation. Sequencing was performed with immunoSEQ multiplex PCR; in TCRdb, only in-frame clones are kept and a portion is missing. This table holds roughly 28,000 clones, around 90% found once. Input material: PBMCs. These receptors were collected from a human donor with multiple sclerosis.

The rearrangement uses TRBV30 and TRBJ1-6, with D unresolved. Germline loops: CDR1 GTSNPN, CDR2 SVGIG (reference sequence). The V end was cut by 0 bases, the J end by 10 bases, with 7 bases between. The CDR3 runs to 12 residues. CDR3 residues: CAWSVSGSPLHF. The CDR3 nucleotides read TGTGCCTGGAGTGTGAGCGGGTCACCCCTCCACTTT.

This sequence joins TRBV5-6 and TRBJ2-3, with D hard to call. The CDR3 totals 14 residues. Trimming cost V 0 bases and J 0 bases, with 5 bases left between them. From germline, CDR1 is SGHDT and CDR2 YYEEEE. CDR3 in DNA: TGTGCCAGCAGCTTGGACGGTAGCACAGATACGCAGTATTTT. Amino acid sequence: CASSLDGSTDTQYF.

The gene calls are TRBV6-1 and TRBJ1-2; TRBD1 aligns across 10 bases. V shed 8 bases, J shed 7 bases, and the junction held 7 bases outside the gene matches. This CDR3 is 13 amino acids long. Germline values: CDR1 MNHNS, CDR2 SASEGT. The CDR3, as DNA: TGTGCCAGCGGAATGACAGGGGGCGGTGGCTACACCTTC. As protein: CASGMTGGGGYTF.

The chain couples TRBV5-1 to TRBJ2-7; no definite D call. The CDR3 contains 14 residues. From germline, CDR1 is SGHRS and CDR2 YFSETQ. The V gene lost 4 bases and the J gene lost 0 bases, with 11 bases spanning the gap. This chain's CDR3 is CASSPRDVSYEQYF. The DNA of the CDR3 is TGCGCCAGCAGCCCCCGAGACGTCTCCTACGAGCAGTACTTC.

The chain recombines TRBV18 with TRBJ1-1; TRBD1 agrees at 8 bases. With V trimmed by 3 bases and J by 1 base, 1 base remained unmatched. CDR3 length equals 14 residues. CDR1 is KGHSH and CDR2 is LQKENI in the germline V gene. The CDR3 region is CASSPGQGNTEAFF. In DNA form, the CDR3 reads TGTGCCAGCTCACCCGGACAGGGGAACACTGAAGCTTTCTTT. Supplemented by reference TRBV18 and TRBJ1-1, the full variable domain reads NAGVMQNPRHLVRRRGQEARLRCSPMKGHSHVYWYRQLPEEGLKFMVYLQKENIIDESGMPKERFSAEFPKEGPSILRIQQVVRGDSAAYFCASSPGQGNTEAFFGQGTRLTVV.

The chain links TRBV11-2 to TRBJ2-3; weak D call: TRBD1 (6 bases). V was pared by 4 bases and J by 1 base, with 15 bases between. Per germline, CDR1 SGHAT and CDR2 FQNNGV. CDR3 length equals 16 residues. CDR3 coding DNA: TGTGCCAGCAGCTCGGGGAAAAACAGGGGCACAGATACGCAGTATTTT. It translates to CASSSGKNRGTDTQYF.

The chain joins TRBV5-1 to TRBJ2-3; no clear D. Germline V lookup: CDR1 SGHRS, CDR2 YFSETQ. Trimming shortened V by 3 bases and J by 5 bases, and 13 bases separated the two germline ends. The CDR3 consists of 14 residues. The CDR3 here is CASSSGQTQDTQYF. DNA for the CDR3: TGCGCCAGCAGCTCGGGTCAGACTCAAGATACGCAGTATTTT.

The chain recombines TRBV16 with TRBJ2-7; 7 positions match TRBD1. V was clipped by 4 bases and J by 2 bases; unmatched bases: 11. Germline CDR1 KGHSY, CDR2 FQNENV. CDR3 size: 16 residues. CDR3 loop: CASSLTNRGRTYEQYF. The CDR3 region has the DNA TGTGCCAGCAGCCTCACGAACAGGGGCCGGACCTACGAGCAGTACTTC.

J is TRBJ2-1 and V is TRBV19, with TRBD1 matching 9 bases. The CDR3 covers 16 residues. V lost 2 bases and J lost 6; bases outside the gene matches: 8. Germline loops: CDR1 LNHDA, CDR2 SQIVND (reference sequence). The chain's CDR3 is CASSITPGTGPNEQFF. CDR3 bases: TGTGCCAGTAGTATAACCCCCGGGACAGGGCCCAATGAGCAGTTCTTC.

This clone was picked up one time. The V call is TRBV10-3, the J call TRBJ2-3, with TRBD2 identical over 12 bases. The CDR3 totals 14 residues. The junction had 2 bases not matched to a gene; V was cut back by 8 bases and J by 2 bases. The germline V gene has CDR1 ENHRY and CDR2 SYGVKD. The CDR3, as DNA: TGTGCCATCGGACTAGCGGGGAACACAGATACGCAGTATTTT. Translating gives CAIGLAGNTDTQYF.

The CDR3 nucleotides read TGTGCCAGCAGCCCGAATGCACCCCGAACGGGGAACACTGAAGCTTTCTTT. Translation gives CASSPNAPRTGNTEAFF. The rearrangement joins TRBV27 to TRBJ1-1; the D is unclear. Germline CDR1 is MNHEY and CDR2 is SMNVEV (reference sequence). The CDR3 is made up of 17 amino acids. With 6 bases removed from V and 1 base from J, the gap between germline ends came to 21 bases.

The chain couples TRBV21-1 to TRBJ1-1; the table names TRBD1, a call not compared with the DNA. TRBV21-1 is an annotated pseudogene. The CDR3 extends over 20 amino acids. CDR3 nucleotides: TGTGCCAGCAGCAAAGTAAGACGGGACAGGGGGCGCCGGGGCCGCACTGAAGCTTTCTTT. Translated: CASSKVRRDRGRRGRTEAFF.

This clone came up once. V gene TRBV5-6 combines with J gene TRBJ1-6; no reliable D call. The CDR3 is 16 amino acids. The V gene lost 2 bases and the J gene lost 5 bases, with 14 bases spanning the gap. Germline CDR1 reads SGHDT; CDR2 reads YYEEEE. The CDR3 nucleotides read TGTGCCAGCAGCTTCTGGGCGGGGAAGGATAATTCACCCCTCCACTTT. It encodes CASSFWAGKDNSPLHF.

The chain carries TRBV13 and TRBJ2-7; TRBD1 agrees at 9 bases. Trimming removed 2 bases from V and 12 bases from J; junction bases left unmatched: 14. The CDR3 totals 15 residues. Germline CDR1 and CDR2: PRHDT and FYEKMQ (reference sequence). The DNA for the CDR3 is TGTGCCAGCAGCTTACGCGGGACAGGGATACGGGGTGGGTACTTC. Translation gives CASSLRGTGIRGGYF. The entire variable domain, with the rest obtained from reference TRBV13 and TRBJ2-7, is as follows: AAGVIQSPRHLIKEKRETATLKCYPIPRHDTVYWYQQGPGQDPQFLISFYEKMQSDKGSIPDRFSAQQFSDYHSELNMSSLELGDSALYFCASSLRGTGIRGGYFGPGTRLTVT.

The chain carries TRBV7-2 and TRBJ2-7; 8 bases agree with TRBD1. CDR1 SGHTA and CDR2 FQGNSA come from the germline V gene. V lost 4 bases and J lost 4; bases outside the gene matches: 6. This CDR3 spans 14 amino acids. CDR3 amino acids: CASSWDRTNYEQYF. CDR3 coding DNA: TGTGCCAGCAGCTGGGACAGGACCAATTACGAGCAGTACTTC.

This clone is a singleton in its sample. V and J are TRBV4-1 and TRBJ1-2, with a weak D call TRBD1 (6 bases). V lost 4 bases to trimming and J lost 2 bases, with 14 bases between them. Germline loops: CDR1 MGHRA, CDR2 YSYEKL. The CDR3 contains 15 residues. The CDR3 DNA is TGCGCCAGCAGCCTAGAACAGGGTCGGAACTATGGCTACACCTTC. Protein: CASSLEQGRNYGYTF.

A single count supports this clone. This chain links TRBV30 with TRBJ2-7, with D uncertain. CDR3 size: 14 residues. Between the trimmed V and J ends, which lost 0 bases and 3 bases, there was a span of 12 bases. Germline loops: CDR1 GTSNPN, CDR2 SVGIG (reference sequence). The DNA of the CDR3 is TGTGCCTGGAGTGTACATTCGTGGGGCTACGAGCAGTACTTC. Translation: CAWSVHSWGYEQYF.

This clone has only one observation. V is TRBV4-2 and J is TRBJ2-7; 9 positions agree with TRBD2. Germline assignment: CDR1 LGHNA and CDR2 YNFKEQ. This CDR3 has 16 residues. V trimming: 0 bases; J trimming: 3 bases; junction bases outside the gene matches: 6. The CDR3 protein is CASSQDIAAGGYEQYF. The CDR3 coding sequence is TGTGCCAGCAGCCAAGATATTGCAGCGGGGGGCTACGAGCAGTACTTC.

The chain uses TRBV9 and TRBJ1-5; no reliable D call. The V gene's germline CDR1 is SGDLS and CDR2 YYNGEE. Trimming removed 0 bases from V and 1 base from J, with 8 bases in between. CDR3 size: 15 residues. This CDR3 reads CASSVDLDSNQPQHF. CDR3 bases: TGTGCCAGCAGCGTAGATCTGGACAGCAATCAGCCCCAGCATTTT.

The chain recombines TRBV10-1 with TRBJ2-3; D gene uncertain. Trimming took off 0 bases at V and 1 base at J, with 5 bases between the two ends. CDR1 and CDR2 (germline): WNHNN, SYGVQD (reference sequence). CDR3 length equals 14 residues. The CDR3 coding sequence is TGCGCCAGCAGTGAGTCTTTGGGCACAGATACGCAGTATTTT. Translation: CASSESLGTDTQYF.

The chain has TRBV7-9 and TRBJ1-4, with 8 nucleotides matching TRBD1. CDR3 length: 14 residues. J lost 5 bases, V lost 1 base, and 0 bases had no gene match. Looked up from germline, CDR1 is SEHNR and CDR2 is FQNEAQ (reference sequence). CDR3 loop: CASSLGTGNEKLFF. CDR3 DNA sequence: TGTGCCAGCAGCTTAGGGACAGGGAATGAAAAACTGTTTTTT.

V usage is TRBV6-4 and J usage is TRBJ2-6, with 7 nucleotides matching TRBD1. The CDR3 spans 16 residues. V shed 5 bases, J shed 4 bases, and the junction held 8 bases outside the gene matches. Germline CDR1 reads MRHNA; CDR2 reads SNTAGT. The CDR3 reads CASSKTGASGANVLTF. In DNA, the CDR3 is TGTGCCAGCAGTAAAACAGGGGCTTCGGGGGCCAACGTCCTGACTTTC.

DNA for the CDR3: TGTGCCAGCAGTTACTACGGACAGGGGGATCCCGGGGAGCTGTTTTTT. It encodes CASSYYGQGDPGELFF. J is TRBJ2-2 and V is TRBV6-6, with 10 bases lining up with TRBD1. The CDR3 covers 16 residues. Germline assignment: CDR1 MNHNY and CDR2 SVGAGI (reference sequence). V lost 1 base to trimming and J lost 6 bases; unmatched junction nucleotides: 5.

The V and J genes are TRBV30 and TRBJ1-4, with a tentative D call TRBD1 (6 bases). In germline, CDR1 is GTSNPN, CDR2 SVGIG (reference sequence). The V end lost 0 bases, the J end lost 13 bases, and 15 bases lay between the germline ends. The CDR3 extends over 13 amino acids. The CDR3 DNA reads TGTGCCTGGAGTGTCTGGGGGCCGGACGGACTGTTTTTT. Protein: CAWSVWGPDGLFF.

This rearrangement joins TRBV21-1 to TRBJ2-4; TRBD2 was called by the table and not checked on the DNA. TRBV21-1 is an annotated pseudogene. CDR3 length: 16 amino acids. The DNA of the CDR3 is TGTGCCAGCAGCAAAGCAACGGGGTTAGCCAAAAACATTCAGTACTTC. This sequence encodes CASSKATGLAKNIQYF.

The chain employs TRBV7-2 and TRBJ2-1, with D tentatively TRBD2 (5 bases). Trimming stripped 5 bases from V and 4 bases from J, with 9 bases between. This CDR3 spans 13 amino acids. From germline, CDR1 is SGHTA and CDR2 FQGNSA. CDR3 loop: CASSPPGYNEQFF. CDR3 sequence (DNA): TGTGCCAGCAGCCCCCCGGGGTACAATGAGCAGTTCTTC.

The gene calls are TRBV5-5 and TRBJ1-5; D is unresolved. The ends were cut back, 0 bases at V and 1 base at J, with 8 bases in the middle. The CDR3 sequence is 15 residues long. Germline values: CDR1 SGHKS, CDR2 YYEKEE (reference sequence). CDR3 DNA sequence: TGTGCCAGCAGCTTGGGTACCGTCAGCAATCAGCCCCAGCATTTT. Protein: CASSLGTVSNQPQHF.

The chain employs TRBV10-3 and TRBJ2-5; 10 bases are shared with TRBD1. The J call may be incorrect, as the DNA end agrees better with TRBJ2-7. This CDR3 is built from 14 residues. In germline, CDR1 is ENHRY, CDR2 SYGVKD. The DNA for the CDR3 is TGTGCCATCAGTTGGGACAGGGGCTCCTACGAGCAGTACTTC. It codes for CAISWDRGSYEQYF.

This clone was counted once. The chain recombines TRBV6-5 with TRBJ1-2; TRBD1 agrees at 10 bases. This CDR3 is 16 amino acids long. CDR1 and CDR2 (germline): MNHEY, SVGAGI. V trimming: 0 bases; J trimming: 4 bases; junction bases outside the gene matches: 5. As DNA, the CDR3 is TGTGCCAGCAGTTACTCGTTCGGGGACAGGGGCTATGGCTACACCTTC. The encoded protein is CASSYSFGDRGYGYTF.

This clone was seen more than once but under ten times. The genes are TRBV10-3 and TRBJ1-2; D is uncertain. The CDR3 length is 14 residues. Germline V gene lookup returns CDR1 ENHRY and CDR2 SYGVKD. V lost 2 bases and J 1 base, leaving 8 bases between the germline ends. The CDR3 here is CAISEGWSNYGYTF. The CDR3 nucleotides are TGTGCCATCAGTGAGGGGTGGAGTAACTATGGCTACACCTTC.